The entry below describes one T cell receptor (beta chain). In the original analysis: Quantification of nucleated cells was approximated via reference gene primer amplification. Clones were sequenced by immunoSEQ multiplex PCR, and TCRdb holds only the in-frame ones, with some missing. D and trimming were read from the DNA, whereas the V and J calls and clone size are those reported in that table. This sample has 100,000 to 150,000 clones, with around 83% found just once. This sample was included in a study of blood T cell repertoires in COVID-19. Study details: Collection of acute and convalescent COVID-19 samples took place in the United States, Italy and Spain.

Germline values: CDR1 SGDLS, CDR2 YYNGEE. V was clipped by 3 bases and J by 0 bases; unmatched bases: 0. The CDR3 runs to 15 residues. The chain has TRBV9 and TRBJ1-4, with TRBD1 matching over 9 bases. The source is a man older than 75 with active or convalescent COVID-19. Sample: peripheral blood. CDR3 loop: CASSGQGATNEKLFF. The DNA of the CDR3 is TGTGCCAGCAGCGGACAGGGGGCAACTAATGAAAAACTGTTTTTT.